This TCR beta chain derives from a study of cytomegalovirus exposure and HLA in healthy donors. The study's findings and limits: Accurate prediction of HLA-A and HLA-B alleles (for most subjects) was reportedly achieved from TCR beta sequences.

CDR3 length: 15 amino acids. CDR1 and CDR2 (germline): MGHRA, YSYEKL. V shed 6 bases, J shed 3 bases, and the junction held 11 bases outside the gene matches. Turning to this clone: The antigen remains unidentified.

Primers: 60 Vbeta forward and 13 Jbeta reverse. Using immunoSEQ multiplex PCR, the repertoire was profiled, and TCRdb retains in-frame clones only, with some absent. The sample holds approximately 110,000 clones. The TCR was taken from a man aged 35 to 55 in good health and CMV-seropositive. The sequencing input was PBMCs. The V call is TRBV4-1, the J call TRBJ2-7; 7 positions match TRBD1. The CDR3 nucleotides are TGCGCCAGCAGACTGGCGGACAGGAAGTTCTACGAGCAGTACTTC. It yields the protein CASRLADRKFYEQYF.